The clone carrying this TCR beta chain was seen at least ten times. The antigen remains undetermined. This sample is drawn from a study of identical twins. Whole-study findings and limits: Twins shared beta out-of-frame sequences in excess, but this excess was weaker. Alpha sequences that were out-of-frame and twin-shared showed an excess of low generation probability.

The CDR3 extends over 12 amino acids. Germline assignment: CDR1 SGHVS and CDR2 FNYEAQ. V lost 1 base to trimming and J lost 1 base, with 1 base between them. From the 5' RACE reads, TCRdb called clonotypes with MiXCR, one entry per CDR3 protein. The sample records around 140,000 distinct CDR3 sequences, 3% to 4% being singletons. The chain couples TRBV7-6 to TRBJ2-5; D call uncertain. The source material was memory T cells sorted from blood. The clonotype was recovered from a man aged 18 to 29 in good health. CDR3 sequence: CASSLVQETQYF. Written as DNA, the CDR3 is TGTGCCAGCAGCTTAGTCCAAGAGACCCAGTACTTC.